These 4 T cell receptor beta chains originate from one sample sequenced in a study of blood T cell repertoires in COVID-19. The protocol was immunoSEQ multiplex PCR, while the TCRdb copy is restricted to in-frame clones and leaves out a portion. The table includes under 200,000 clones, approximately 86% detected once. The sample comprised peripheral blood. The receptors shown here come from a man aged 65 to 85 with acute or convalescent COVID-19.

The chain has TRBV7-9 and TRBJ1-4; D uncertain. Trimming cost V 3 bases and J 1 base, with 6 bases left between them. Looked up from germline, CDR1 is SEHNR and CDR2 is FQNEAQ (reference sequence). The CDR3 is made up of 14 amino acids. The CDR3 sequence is CASSFRETNEKLFF. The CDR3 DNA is TGTGCCAGCAGCTTTCGGGAAACTAATGAAAAACTGTTTTTT.

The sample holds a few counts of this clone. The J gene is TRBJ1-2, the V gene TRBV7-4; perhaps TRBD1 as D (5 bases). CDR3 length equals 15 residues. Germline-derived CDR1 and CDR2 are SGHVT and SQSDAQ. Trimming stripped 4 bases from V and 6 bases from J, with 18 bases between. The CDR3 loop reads CASSSRQNRDDGYTF. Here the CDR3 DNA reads TGTGCCAGCAGCTCCCGACAGAATCGCGATGATGGCTACACCTTC.

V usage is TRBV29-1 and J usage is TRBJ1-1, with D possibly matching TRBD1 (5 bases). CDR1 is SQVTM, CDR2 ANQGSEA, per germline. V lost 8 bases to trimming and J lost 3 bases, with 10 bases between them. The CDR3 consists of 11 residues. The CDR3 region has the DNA TGCAGCACTCGGGGGGACACTGAAGCTTTCTTT. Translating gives CSTRGDTEAFF. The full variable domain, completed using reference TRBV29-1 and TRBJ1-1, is SAVISQKPSRDICQRGTSLTIQCQVDSQVTMMFWYRQQPGQSLTLIATANQGSEATYESGFVIDKFPISRPNLTFSTLTVSNMSPEDSSIYLCSTRGDTEAFFGQGTRLTVV.

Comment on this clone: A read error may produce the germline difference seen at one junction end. The CDR3 DNA reads as TGTGCCAGCAGCGAAGCGTGGCCCCTGAACACTGAAGCTTTCTTT. Protein sequence: CASSEAWPLNTEAFF. The J gene is TRBJ1-1, the V gene TRBV6-1; the D is unclear. Germline V gene sequence: CDR1 MNHNS, CDR2 SASEGT. CDR3 length equals 15 residues.